This TCR beta chain was identified in a study of regulatory T cells in long-lasting Graves disease (dated by TCRdb to the early 2020s). For the study in its entirety: In the newly diagnosed Graves' disease group, patients had been taking antithyroid drugs for less than 3 months. This study used TCR sequencing and RNA sequencing of peripheral blood to compare persistent Graves' disease patients against newly diagnosed Graves' disease patients. The study was conducted in China and was registered as a clinical trial. A total of some 35 samples underwent TCR sequencing, from 13 patients with persistent Graves' disease and some 20 patients with newly diagnosed Graves' disease.

Between the V and J ends, shortened by 1 base and 2 bases respectively, the junction contains 10 bases. CDR1 and CDR2 are drawn from the germline V gene: SGHRS, YFSETQ. The CDR3, from cysteine to phenylalanine, totals 14 residues. Left in the record is the CDR3 DNA by itself, 42 bases read in frame from the first base. The time point label on this specimen signifies: newly diagnosed GD, antithyroid drugs for less than 3 months. RNA was extracted from PBMCs in TRIzol for both TCR sequencing and RNA sequencing. The diagnosis of Graves' disease followed American Thyroid Association guidelines. The patients came from an endocrinology department in Xi'an, China. Each patient gave roughly 8.4 milliliters of peripheral blood, collected in an EDTA anticoagulant tube. Ficoll Paque Plus density gradient separation was used to isolate PBMCs, and no additional T cell sorting was done. RNA quality was checked with an Agilent 2100 Bioanalyzer and agarose gel, and concentration with a NanoDrop 2000.

Here is what the overall study found, with its caveats: As a limitation, the authors acknowledged that the small sample size may reduce accuracy. More public clonotypes were shared among persistent patients (under 3,000) than among newly diagnosed patients (966). Persistent disease showed preferential use of TRBV28, TRBJ1-2 and TRBJ2-5, whereas newly diagnosed disease favored TRBV20-1 and TRBJ2-1. Compared with newly diagnosed patients, patients with persistent Graves' disease had lower TCR Shannon entropy and fewer highly expanded clones, which suggests clonal expansion. Peripheral blood alone was examined, since thyroid tissue, which constituted the primary lesion, could not be accessed. Only the TCR beta chain was sequenced and analyzed.

In the case of this clonotype: It has no known antigen specificity. One base away there is no much larger clone; base qualities are not given.

Libraries came from multiplex PCR. This sample was sequenced with an Illumina HiSeq 4000. To build TCR beta libraries, CDR3 regions were amplified by Arm-PCR using iRepertoire HTBI primers. Before sequencing, the PCR products went through gel purification. The original methods were these. A total of 60 to 80 TRBV and 14 TRBJ segments were identified across samples and were used for gene usage analysis of CDR3 amino acid clonotypes. Filtered high-quality paired reads were merged into contigs using COPE and FqMerger. Contigs were aligned with BLAST to IMGT TRBV, TRBD and TRBJ reference genes, and CDR3 was defined per IMGT. Any clonotype with a frequency above 0.1% was counted as a highly expanded clone. Shannon entropy served as the measure of repertoire diversity, while the Gini coefficient captured V-J evenness. A clonotype found in more than one individual was treated as public. TCRdb applied fastp at Q25 and MiXCR to the public reads, then kept only in-frame beta chains. One record per CDR3 amino acid sequence lists the most common genes and DNA. For this entry, the V and J calls and clone size follow TCRdb and not the study's own pipeline. Within this sample are 200,000 to 300,000 distinct CDR3 sequences, with 20% to 25% of them counted one time only. The ten largest clones take up approximately 13% of the sample.

The sample in question was peripheral blood mononuclear cells (PBMCs), obtained at new diagnosis, from a patient treated with antithyroid drugs. This sequence was found in a female donor with Graves disease. The chain is assembled from TRBV5-1 and TRBJ2-7; the D segment could be TRBD1, given 6 matching bases. The CDR3 here reads CASSLTGPPYEQYF. The DNA sequence reads TGCGCCAGCAGCTTGACAGGGCCCCCCTACGAGCAGTACTTC.